The 30 T cell receptor beta chains below all came from one sample that was sequenced in a study of blood T cell repertoires in COVID-19. The assay was immunoSEQ multiplex PCR, and TCRdb's table has in-frame clones only and misses some. The data contain some 57,000 clones, 91% of them singletons. Sequenced material: peripheral blood. Every receptor here comes from a man aged 45-65 years with active COVID-19.

This clone came up a few times. The rearrangement joins TRBV27 to TRBJ2-7; a possible D gene is TRBD2 (6 bases). The V end was cut by 2 bases, the J end by 7 bases, with 12 bases between. CDR3 size: 13 residues. The germline gives CDR1 MNHEY, CDR2 SMNVEV (reference sequence). Here the CDR3 reads CASSLTVAGEQYF. The CDR3 nucleotides read TGTGCCAGCAGTTTAACAGTGGCGGGGGAGCAGTACTTC.

The chain carries TRBV7-9 and TRBJ2-3; TRBD2 agrees at 12 bases. The CDR3 runs to 18 residues. Germline loops: CDR1 SEHNR, CDR2 FQNEAQ (reference sequence). V was pared by 1 base and J by 5 bases, with 10 bases of the junction left unmatched. CDR3 DNA: TGTGCCAGCAGCTTAGATTTGTCTAGCGGGAGGGCCTTAGATACGCAGTATTTT. Translated, it gives CASSLDLSSGRALDTQYF. The full variable domain, rest sourced from reference TRBV7-9 and TRBJ2-3, is DTGVSQNPRHKITKRGQNVTFRCDPISEHNRLYWYRQTLGQGPEFLTYFQNEAQLEKSRLLSDRFSAERPKGSFSTLEIQRTEQGDSAMYLCASSLDLSSGRALDTQYFGPGTRLTVL.

The chain is built from TRBV27 and TRBJ2-7, with 9 bases that match TRBD1. The junction had 1 base not matched to a gene; V was cut back by 5 bases and J by 2 bases. CDR1 and CDR2 from the germline V gene are MNHEY and SMNVEV (reference sequence). This CDR3 region has 13 residues. CDR3 amino acids: CASSGDRAYEQYF. The CDR3 region has the DNA TGTGCCAGCAGTGGGGACAGGGCCTACGAGCAGTACTTC.

The chain employs TRBV5-4 and TRBJ2-1, with 9 bases fitting TRBD2. Trimming took 4 bases from V and 0 from J; bases not matched to a gene: 11. There are 18 residues in the CDR3. Germline V gives CDR1 SGHNT, CDR2 YYREEE (reference sequence). The CDR3 bases are TGTGCCAGCAGCCCGCGGGTAGCGGGGGAGAGCTCCTACAATGAGCAGTTCTTC. It yields the protein CASSPRVAGESSYNEQFF.

V gene TRBV11-2 combines with J gene TRBJ1-1; D may be TRBD1 (6 bases). The CDR3 runs to 15 residues. CDR1 SGHAT and CDR2 FQNNGV come from the germline V gene. V shed 0 bases and J shed 0 bases, with 8 bases lying between them. The CDR3 DNA reads as TGTGCCAGCAGCTTAGAAGACAGGATGAACACTGAAGCTTTCTTT. This encodes CASSLEDRMNTEAFF.

The chain links TRBV6-5 to TRBJ1-5, with 7 bases fitting TRBD1. With V trimmed by 4 bases and J by 5 bases, 8 bases remained unmatched. The CDR3 extends over 15 amino acids. Germline CDR1 is MNHEY and CDR2 is SVGAGI. This CDR3 is CASSLNRGDDQPQHF. The CDR3 coding sequence is TGTGCCAGCAGTTTGAACAGGGGTGATGATCAGCCCCAGCATTTT.

The J gene is TRBJ1-2, the V gene TRBV5-1, with D maybe TRBD1 (5 bases). Germline CDR1 and CDR2: SGHRS and YFSETQ. The germline V and J ends were trimmed by 0 bases and 5 bases, with 14 bases remaining between them. The CDR3 runs 15 residues. CDR3: CASSLARVGEYGYTF. CDR3 nucleotide sequence: TGCGCCAGCAGCTTGGCCAGGGTCGGCGAGTATGGCTACACCTTC.

The chain uses TRBV7-2 and TRBJ1-4; the match to TRBD1 covers 9 bases. The CDR3 extends over 16 amino acids. Losses at the gene ends were 3 bases for V and 4 bases for J; bases not matched to a gene: 6. Germline assignment: CDR1 SGHTA and CDR2 FQGNSA. This chain's CDR3 is CASSFRPGQGNEKLFF. DNA of the CDR3: TGTGCCAGCAGCTTCAGACCGGGACAGGGTAATGAAAAACTGTTTTTT.

The rearrangement links TRBV6-5 to TRBJ2-3; no clear D. V was shortened by 6 bases and J by 1 base, with 8 bases between the two germline ends. This CDR3 region has 13 residues. Germline V gene sequence: CDR1 MNHEY, CDR2 SVGAGI. DNA of the CDR3: TGTGCCAGCAGCAAACACGGCACAGATACGCAGTATTTT. Translating gives CASSKHGTDTQYF.

This clone was seen just once. The chain joins TRBV15 to TRBJ1-5, with 7 bases matching TRBD1. This CDR3 is 16 amino acids long. Germline CDR1 reads LNHNV; CDR2 reads YYDKDF (reference sequence). V shed 3 bases and J 6 bases; nucleotides not matched to a gene: 11. The CDR3, as DNA: TGTGCCACCAGCAGTCAGGGGGGCCCCAAGGCTCAGCCCCAGCATTTT. Translated: CATSSQGGPKAQPQHF.

The rearrangement joins TRBV5-4 to TRBJ2-2, with 8 bases fitting TRBD2. Per the germline V gene, CDR1 is SGHNT and CDR2 is YYREEE (reference sequence). With 4 bases clipped from V and 7 bases from J, the junction kept 9 bases outside the gene matches. The CDR3 has 15 amino acids. The CDR3 bases are TGTGCCAGCAGCCCTCGGGAGGGGTCGGGCGGGGAGCTGTTTTTT. Its protein product is CASSPREGSGGELFF.

This chain uses TRBV2 with TRBJ2-5; 10 bases match TRBD2. J was trimmed by 4 bases and V by 6 bases; bases with no gene match: 5. The CDR3 consists of 14 residues. The germline gives CDR1 SNHLY, CDR2 FYNNEI. CDR3 DNA: TGTGCCAGCAGCTCGAGCGGGAGGGGAGAGACCCAGTACTTC. This encodes CASSSSGRGETQYF.

The CDR3 sequence: CASSVFQGNTEAFF. The CDR3 DNA reads TGCGCCAGCAGCGTCTTTCAGGGAAACACTGAAGCTTTCTTT. J is TRBJ1-1 and V is TRBV5-1, with D tentatively TRBD1 (5 bases). V was clipped by 4 bases and J by 2 bases, with 12 bases between them. Looked up from germline, CDR1 is SGHRS and CDR2 is YFSETQ. The CDR3 is 14 residues long.

This rearrangement joins TRBV24-1 to TRBJ2-1; D may be TRBD1 (6 bases). Trimming cost V 9 bases and J 12 bases, with 20 bases left between them. The CDR3 length is 13 residues. Germline CDR1 reads KGHDR; CDR2 reads SFDVKD. The CDR3 here is CATRQGGKDGQFF. The CDR3 nucleotides read TGTGCCACCCGTCAAGGGGGAAAGGATGGGCAGTTCTTC.

The J gene is TRBJ2-1, the V gene TRBV3-1 (or the pseudogene TRBV3-2), with a possible D match to TRBD1 (6 bases). This CDR3 spans 16 amino acids. V was pared by 1 base and J by 3 bases, with 13 bases between. CDR1 LGHDT and CDR2 YNNKEL come from the germline V gene (reference sequence). The CDR3 loop is CASSQGDTTFYNEQFF. CDR3 in DNA: TGTGCCAGCAGCCAAGGGGACACAACCTTCTACAATGAGCAGTTCTTC.

CDR3 DNA: TGTGCCTGGAGTGTAGGGAGTTGGGAAAAACTGTTTTTT. The encoded protein is CAWSVGSWEKLFF. The J gene is TRBJ1-4, the V gene TRBV30; D is unclear. The germline V gene encodes CDR1 GTSNPN and CDR2 SVGIG (reference sequence). CDR3 length: 13 residues. The ends were cut back, 0 bases at V and 8 bases at J, with 10 bases in the middle.

In its sample, this clone was seen once. The gene calls are TRBV6-5 and TRBJ1-4, with D uncertain. From germline, CDR1 is MNHEY and CDR2 SVGAGI. Trimming removed 2 bases from V and 0 bases from J, with 4 bases in between. The CDR3 extends over 14 amino acids. The DNA for the CDR3 is TGTGCCAGCAGTTACGCGGCAACTAATGAAAAACTGTTTTTT. Encoded protein: CASSYAATNEKLFF.

The V and J genes are TRBV7-9 and TRBJ2-1, with D uncertain. V lost 1 base and J 9 bases, leaving 10 bases between the germline ends. CDR1 and CDR2 (germline): SEHNR, FQNEAQ (reference sequence). The CDR3 covers 13 residues. The CDR3 loop is CASSLGITPEQFF. The CDR3 nucleotides read TGTGCCAGCAGCTTAGGTATTACACCTGAGCAGTTCTTC.

This clone was observed a handful of times. CDR3 sequence reads: CASSVGTGSGANVLTF. The CDR3 DNA follows: TGTGCCAGCAGCGTAGGTACAGGGTCTGGGGCCAACGTCCTGACTTTC. V and J are TRBV7-2 and TRBJ2-6, with TRBD1 as a possible D gene (6 bases). Trimming left V 5 bases short and J 1 base short, with 12 bases between. CDR1 is SGHTA, CDR2 FQGNSA, per germline. The CDR3 sequence is 16 residues long.

The chain joins TRBV5-1 to TRBJ1-1; 7 nucleotides agree with TRBD1. The CDR3 sequence is 15 residues long. The V segment lost 4 bases and the J segment 2 bases; nucleotides outside the gene matches: 8. CDR1 SGHRS and CDR2 YFSETQ come from the germline V gene. CDR3 protein: CASSPAGTANTEAFF. As DNA, the CDR3 is TGCGCCAGCAGCCCAGCCGGGACAGCAAACACTGAAGCTTTCTTT.

This clone was observed a single time. The chain links TRBV6-2 or TRBV6-3 to TRBJ2-2; 14 positions match TRBD2. Germline lookup yields CDR1 MNHEY and CDR2 SVGEGT. This CDR3 is 19 amino acids long. The ends lost 2 bases at V and 1 base at J; junction bases unmatched: 6. CDR3 loop: CASSYRLAGGEQNTGELFF. As DNA, the CDR3 is TGTGCCAGCAGTTACCGACTAGCGGGGGGGGAACAGAACACCGGGGAGCTGTTTTTT.

This clone was seen more than once but under ten times. The CDR3 spells CASSQILRGQAFF. The CDR3 region has the DNA TGTGCCAGCAGCCAAATACTCAGGGGACAAGCTTTCTTT. The V and J genes are TRBV14 and TRBJ1-1; TRBD1 might be the D (6 bases). V was shortened by 2 bases and J by 9 bases, with 13 bases between the two germline ends. The CDR3 runs to 13 residues. Germline lookup yields CDR1 SGHDN and CDR2 FVKESK.

V and J are TRBV28 and TRBJ1-1; D possibly corresponds to TRBD1 (6 bases). Germline V gene data show CDR1 as MDHEN and CDR2 as SYDVKM. Trimming stripped 4 bases from V and 6 bases from J, with 21 bases between. CDR3 size: 16 residues. The CDR3 is CASSWGGAGVQAEAFF. In DNA form, the CDR3 reads TGTGCCAGCAGTTGGGGGGGGGCGGGTGTTCAGGCTGAAGCTTTCTTT.

The chain is built from TRBV5-1 and TRBJ2-5; 13 bases agree with TRBD2. The ends lost 6 bases at V and 2 bases at J; junction bases unmatched: 4. The CDR3 totals 15 residues. The germline V gene has CDR1 SGHRS and CDR2 YFSETQ. CDR3 loop: CASKGTSGTQETQYF. The CDR3 DNA sequence: TGCGCCAGCAAGGGGACTAGCGGGACTCAAGAGACCCAGTACTTC.

This chain links TRBV18 with TRBJ2-2, with 11 bases matching TRBD2. CDR1 KGHSH and CDR2 LQKENI come from the germline V gene. Germline trimming cut 3 bases from V and 4 bases from J; bases unmatched to any gene: 7. This CDR3 is built from 17 residues. The DNA of the CDR3 is TGTGCCAGCTCACCCTCACTAGCGGGAGCGGGCACCGGGGAGCTGTTTTTT. Amino acids: CASSPSLAGAGTGELFF.

CDR3 nucleotide sequence: TGTGCCAGCAGTCCAGGGATAATATCCTATGGCTACACCTTC. Its translation is CASSPGIISYGYTF. The chain couples TRBV28 to TRBJ1-2; TRBD1 might be the D (5 bases). Deletions cut 5 bases from V and 4 bases from J, with 14 bases between. Germline V CDR1 and CDR2: MDHEN, SYDVKM. The CDR3 totals 14 residues.

The rearrangement uses TRBV30 and TRBJ1-1; possibly TRBD1 for D (6 bases). This CDR3 has 13 amino acids. Trimming stripped 5 bases from V and 4 bases from J, with 14 bases between. Germline-derived CDR1 and CDR2 are GTSNPN and SVGIG (reference sequence). This chain's CDR3 is CAWVGQPGTEAFF. CDR3 nucleotides: TGTGCCTGGGTAGGACAGCCTGGCACTGAAGCTTTCTTT.

The DNA for the CDR3 is TGTGCCAGCAGGGGGGCACAGGGTAATGAAAAACTGTTTTTT. It encodes CASRGAQGNEKLFF. The genes are TRBV2 and TRBJ1-4, with a tentative D call TRBD1 (6 bases). The V end was cut by 6 bases, the J end by 4 bases, with 12 bases between. This CDR3 is 14 amino acids long. Germline CDR1 and CDR2: SNHLY and FYNNEI.

The chain is built from TRBV6-2 or TRBV6-3 and TRBJ2-1, with 9 bases matching TRBD2. The trim removed 6 bases at V and 2 bases at J, leaving 8 bases unmatched. Germline CDR1 and CDR2: MNHEY and SVGEGT. The CDR3 loop spans 16 amino acids. The CDR3 DNA reads TGTGCCAGCAGCGATAGCGGGGGCCCCCCCTACAATGAGCAGTTCTTC. Amino acid sequence: CASSDSGGPPYNEQFF.

This clone has a handful of counts. The V call is TRBV6-5, the J call TRBJ1-1; the D is unclear. Germline values: CDR1 MNHEY, CDR2 SVGAGI. The ends were cut back, 2 bases at V and 1 base at J, with 11 bases in the middle. CDR3 size: 15 residues. CDR3 protein: CASSYDQAKNTEAFF. CDR3 sequence (DNA): TGTGCCAGCAGTTACGATCAGGCCAAGAACACTGAAGCTTTCTTT.